The clone carrying this T cell receptor beta chain was detected only a few times. The antigen remains undetermined. The sample comes from a study of response to subunit inactivated influenza vaccine. The study, taken as a whole, reports: There was a suggestion from the authors that each seasonal influenza vaccination recruits few new T cells.

After removal of 3 bases from V and 5 bases from J, the junction contained 6 bases not matched to a gene. The CDR3 loop spans 16 amino acids. Per the germline V gene, CDR1 is SGHVS and CDR2 is FNYEAQ. TCRdb analysed the RT-PCR reads with MiXCR anew, one entry per CDR3 protein. The sample comprises 500,000 to 750,000 distinct CDR3 sequences, around 15% of which are singletons, and over 8.5% rests with the top ten. V usage is TRBV7-6 and J usage is TRBJ2-3; 12 bases are shared with TRBD2. The TCR comes from a man aged 50 or older who received an inactivated influenza vaccine. This specimen consisted of PBMCs from blood, obtained approximately 12 days after vaccination. The DNA of the CDR3 is TGTGCCAGCAGCTTGGCTAGCGGGGGGGAAGGAGATACGCAGTATTTT. Translation gives CASSLASGGEGDTQYF.